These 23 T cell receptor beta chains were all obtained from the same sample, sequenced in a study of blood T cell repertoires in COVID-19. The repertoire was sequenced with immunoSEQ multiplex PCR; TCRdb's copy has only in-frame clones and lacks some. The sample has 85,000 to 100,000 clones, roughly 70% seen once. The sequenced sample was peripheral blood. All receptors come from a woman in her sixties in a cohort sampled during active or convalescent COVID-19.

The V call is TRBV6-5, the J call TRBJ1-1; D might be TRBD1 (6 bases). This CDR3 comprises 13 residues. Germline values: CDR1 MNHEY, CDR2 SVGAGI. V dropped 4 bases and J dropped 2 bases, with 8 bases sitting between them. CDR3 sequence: CASSWTANTEAFF. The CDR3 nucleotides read TGTGCCAGCAGTTGGACAGCAAACACTGAAGCTTTCTTT.

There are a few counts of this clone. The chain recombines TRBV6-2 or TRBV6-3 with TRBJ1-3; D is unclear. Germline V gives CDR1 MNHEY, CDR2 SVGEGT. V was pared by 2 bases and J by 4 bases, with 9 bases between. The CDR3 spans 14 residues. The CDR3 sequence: CASSYAEFGNTIYF. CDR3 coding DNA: TGTGCCAGCAGTTACGCCGAGTTCGGAAACACCATATATTTT.

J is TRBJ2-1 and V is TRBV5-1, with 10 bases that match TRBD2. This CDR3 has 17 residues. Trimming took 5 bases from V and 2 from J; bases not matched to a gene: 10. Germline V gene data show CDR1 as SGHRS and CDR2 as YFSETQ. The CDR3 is CASSPGLARRPYNEQFF. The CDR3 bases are TGCGCCAGCAGTCCGGGACTAGCGAGACGCCCCTACAATGAGCAGTTCTTC.

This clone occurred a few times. CDR3: CASSSDFYEQYF. In DNA form, the CDR3 reads TGTGCCAGCAGCTCGGACTTCTACGAGCAGTACTTC. The chain carries TRBV7-9 and TRBJ2-7, with D tentatively TRBD2 (5 bases). Trimming took 4 bases from V and 3 from J, leaving 7 bases between them. The CDR3 spans 12 residues. CDR1 and CDR2 from the germline V gene are SEHNR and FQNEAQ (reference sequence).

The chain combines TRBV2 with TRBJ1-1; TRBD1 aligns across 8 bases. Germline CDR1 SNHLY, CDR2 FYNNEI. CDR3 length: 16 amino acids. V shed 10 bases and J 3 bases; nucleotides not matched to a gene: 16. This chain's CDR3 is CATPILRQGRDTEAFF. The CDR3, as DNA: TGTGCCACTCCAATACTGAGACAGGGGAGGGACACTGAAGCTTTCTTT.

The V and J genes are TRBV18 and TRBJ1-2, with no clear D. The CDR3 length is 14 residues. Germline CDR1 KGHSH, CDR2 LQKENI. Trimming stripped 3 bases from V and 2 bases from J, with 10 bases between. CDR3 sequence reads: CASSPEHSNYGYTF. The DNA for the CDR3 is TGTGCCAGCTCACCCGAGCACAGCAACTATGGCTACACCTTC.

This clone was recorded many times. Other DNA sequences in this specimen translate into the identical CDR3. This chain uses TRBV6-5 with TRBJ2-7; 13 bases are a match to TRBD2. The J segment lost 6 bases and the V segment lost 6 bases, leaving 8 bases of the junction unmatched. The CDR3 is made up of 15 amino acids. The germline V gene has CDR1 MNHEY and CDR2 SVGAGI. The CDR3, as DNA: TGTGCCAGCAGGCCACTTGGACTAGCGGGGGCCGAGCAGTACTTC. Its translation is CASRPLGLAGAEQYF.

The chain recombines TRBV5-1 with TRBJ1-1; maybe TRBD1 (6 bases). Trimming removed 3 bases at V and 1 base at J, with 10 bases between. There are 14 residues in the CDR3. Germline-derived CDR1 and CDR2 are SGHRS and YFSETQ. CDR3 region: CASSYQGQNTEAFF. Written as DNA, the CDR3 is TGCGCCAGCAGCTACCAGGGGCAGAACACTGAAGCTTTCTTT.

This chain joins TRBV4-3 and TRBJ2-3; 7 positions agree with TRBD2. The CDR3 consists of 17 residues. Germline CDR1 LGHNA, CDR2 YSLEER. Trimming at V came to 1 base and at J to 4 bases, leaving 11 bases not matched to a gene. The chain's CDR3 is CASSQGHGGGSSDTQYF. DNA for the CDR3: TGCGCCAGCAGCCAAGGCCATGGGGGGGGTAGCTCAGATACGCAGTATTTT.

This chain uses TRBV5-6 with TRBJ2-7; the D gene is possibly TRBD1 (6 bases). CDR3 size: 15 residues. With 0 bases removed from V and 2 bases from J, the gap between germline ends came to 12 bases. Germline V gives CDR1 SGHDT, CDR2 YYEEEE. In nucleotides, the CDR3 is TGTGCCAGCAGCTTGGCCCGGCCAGGGGCCTACGAGCAGTACTTC. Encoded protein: CASSLARPGAYEQYF.

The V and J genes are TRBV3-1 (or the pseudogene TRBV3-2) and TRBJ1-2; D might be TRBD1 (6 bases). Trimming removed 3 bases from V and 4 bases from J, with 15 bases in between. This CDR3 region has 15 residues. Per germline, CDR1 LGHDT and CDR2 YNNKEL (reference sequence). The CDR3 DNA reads TGTGCCAGCAGCCAGGGGGGGCCTCGTATCTATGGCTACACCTTC. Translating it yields CASSQGGPRIYGYTF.

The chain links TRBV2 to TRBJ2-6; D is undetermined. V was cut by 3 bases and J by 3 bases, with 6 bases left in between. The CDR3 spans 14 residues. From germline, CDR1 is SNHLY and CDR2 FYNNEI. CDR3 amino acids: CASSDVVGANVLTF. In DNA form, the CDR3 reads TGTGCCAGCAGTGACGTAGTTGGGGCCAACGTCCTGACTTTC.

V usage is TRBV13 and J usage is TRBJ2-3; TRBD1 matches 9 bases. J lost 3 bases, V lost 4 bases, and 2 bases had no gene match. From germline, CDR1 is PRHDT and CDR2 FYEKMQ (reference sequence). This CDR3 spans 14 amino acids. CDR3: CASSSDRGTDTQYF. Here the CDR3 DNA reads TGTGCCAGCAGCTCGGACAGGGGAACAGATACGCAGTATTTT.

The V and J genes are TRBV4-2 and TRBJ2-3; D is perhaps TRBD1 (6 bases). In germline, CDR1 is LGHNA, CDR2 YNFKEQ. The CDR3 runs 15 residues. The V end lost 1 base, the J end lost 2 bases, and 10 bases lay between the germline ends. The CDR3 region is CASSQVGAYTDTQYF. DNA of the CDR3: TGTGCCAGCAGCCAAGTGGGGGCCTACACAGATACGCAGTATTTT.

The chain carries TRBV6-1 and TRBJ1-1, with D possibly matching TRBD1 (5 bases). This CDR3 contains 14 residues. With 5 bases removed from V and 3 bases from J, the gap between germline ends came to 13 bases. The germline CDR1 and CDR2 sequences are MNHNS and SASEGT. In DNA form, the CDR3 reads TGTGCCAGCAGTTCCCAGGGTGGATACACTGAAGCTTTCTTT. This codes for CASSSQGGYTEAFF.

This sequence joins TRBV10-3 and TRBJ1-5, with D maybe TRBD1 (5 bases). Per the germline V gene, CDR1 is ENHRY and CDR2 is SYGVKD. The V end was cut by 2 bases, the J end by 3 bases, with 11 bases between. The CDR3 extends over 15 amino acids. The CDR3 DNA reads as TGTGCCATCAGTGAGATGCAGGGAAACAATCAGCCCCAGCATTTT. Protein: CAISEMQGNNQPQHF.

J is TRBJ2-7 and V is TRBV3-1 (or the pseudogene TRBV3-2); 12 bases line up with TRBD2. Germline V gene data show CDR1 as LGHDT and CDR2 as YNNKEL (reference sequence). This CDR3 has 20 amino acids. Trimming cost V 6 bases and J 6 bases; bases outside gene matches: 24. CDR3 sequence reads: CASRTNRDAWTSGVSSEQYF. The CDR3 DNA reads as TGTGCCAGCAGGACAAACCGGGACGCATGGACTAGCGGGGTTTCAAGCGAGCAGTACTTC.

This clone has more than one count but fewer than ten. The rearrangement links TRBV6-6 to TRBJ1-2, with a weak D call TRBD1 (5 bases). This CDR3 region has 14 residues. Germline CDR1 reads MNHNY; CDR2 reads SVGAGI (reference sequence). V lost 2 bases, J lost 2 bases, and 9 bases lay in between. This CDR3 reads CASSYPTENYGYTF. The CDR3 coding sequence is TGTGCCAGCAGTTACCCGACAGAGAACTATGGCTACACCTTC.

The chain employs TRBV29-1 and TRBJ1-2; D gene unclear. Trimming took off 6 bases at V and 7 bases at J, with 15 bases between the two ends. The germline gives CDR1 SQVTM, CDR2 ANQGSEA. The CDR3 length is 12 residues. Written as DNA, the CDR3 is TGCAGCGTCCAAGGTTGGGAGGCTGGCTACACCTTC. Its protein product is CSVQGWEAGYTF. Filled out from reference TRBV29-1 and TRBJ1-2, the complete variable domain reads SAVISQKPSRDICQRGTSLTIQCQVDSQVTMMFWYRQQPGQSLTLIATANQGSEATYESGFVIDKFPISRPNLTFSTLTVSNMSPEDSSIYLCSVQGWEAGYTFGSGTRLTVV.

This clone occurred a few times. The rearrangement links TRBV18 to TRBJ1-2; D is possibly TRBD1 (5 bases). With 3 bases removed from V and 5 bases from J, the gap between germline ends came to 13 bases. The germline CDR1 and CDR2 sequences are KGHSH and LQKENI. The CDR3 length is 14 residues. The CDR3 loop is CASSPSWGDYGYTF. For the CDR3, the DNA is TGTGCCAGCTCACCTTCCTGGGGCGATTATGGCTACACCTTC.

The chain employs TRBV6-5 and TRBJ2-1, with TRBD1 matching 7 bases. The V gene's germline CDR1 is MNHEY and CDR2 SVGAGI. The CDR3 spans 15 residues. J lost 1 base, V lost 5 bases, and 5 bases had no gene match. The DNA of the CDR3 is TGTGCCAGCAGTACACGGGACAGATCCTACAATGAGCAGTTCTTC. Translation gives CASSTRDRSYNEQFF.

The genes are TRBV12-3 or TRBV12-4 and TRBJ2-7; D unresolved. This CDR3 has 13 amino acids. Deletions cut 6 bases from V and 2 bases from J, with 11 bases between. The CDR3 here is CASSPQITYEQYF. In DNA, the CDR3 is TGTGCCAGCAGCCCGCAGATTACCTACGAGCAGTACTTC.

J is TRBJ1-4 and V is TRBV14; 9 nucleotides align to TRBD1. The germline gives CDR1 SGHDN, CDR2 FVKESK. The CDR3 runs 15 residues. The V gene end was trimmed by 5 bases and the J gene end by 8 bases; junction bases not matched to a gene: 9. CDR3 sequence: CASSNWSGTGEKLFF. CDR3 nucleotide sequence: TGTGCCAGCAGCAACTGGTCCGGGACAGGGGAAAAACTGTTTTTT.